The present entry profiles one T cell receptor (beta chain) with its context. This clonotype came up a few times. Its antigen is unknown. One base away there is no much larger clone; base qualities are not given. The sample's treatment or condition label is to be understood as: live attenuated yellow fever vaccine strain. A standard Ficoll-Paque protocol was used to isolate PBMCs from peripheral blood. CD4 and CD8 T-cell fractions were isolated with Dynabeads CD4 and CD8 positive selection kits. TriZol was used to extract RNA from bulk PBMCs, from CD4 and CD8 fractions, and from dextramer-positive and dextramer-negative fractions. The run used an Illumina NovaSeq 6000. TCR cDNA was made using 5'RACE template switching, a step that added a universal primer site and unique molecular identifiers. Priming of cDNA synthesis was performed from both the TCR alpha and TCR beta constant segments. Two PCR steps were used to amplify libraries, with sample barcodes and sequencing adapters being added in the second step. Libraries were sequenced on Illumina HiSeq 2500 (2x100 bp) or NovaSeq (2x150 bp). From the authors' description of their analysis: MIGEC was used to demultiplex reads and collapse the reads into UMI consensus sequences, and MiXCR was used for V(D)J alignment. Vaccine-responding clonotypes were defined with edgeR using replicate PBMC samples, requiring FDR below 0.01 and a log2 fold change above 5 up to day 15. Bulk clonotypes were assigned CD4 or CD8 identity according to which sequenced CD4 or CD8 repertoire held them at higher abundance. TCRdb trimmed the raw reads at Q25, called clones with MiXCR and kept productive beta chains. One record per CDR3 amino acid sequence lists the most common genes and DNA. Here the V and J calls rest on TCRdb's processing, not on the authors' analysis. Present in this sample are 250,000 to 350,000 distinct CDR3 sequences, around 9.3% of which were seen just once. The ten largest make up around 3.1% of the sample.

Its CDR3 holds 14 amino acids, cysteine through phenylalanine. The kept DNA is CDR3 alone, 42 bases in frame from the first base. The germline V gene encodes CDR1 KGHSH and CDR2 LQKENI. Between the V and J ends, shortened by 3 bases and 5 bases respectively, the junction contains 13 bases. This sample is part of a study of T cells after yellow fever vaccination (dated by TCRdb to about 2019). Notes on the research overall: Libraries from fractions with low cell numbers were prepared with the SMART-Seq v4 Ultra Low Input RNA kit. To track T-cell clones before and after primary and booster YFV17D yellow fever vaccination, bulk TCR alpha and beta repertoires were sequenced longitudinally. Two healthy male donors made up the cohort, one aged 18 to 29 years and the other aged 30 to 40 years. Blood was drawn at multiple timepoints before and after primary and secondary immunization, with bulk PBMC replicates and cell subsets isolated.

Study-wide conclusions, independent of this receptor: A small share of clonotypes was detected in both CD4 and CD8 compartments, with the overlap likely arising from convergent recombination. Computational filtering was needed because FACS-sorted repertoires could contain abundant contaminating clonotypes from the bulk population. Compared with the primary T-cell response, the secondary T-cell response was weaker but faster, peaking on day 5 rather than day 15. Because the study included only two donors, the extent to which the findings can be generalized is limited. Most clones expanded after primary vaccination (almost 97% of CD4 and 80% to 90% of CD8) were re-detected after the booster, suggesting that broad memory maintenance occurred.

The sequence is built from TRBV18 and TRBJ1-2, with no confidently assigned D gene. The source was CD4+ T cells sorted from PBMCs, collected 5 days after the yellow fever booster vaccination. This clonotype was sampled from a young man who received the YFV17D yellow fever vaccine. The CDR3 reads CASSPSPASYGYTF. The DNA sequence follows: TGTGCCAGCTCACCGAGTCCAGCTTCTTATGGCTACACCTTC.